The clone carrying this T cell receptor beta chain was picked up a small number of times. Its antigen remains unidentified. This specimen belongs to a study of human T cells and chemical hapten exposure. The J segment lost 4 bases and the V segment lost 5 bases, leaving 7 bases of the junction unmatched. This CDR3 contains 15 residues. Germline V CDR1 and CDR2: MNHNY, SVGAGI (reference sequence). Findings of the study overall: With DPC sensitization, TCRs exceeding 1 in 1000 frequency showed no change.

Researchers extracted total RNA from unfractionated whole blood. In the study's own analysis: Samples had a median of 95,638 TCRs, ranging roughly 23,224 to 690,600. TCRdb used MiXCR to reprocess the 5' RACE reads, holding one entry per CDR3 protein. The V and J calls were determined by TCRdb, not by the authors. The top ten hold under 1.5% of the sample, which has about 140,000 distinct CDR3 sequences, around 4.1% seen once. This clonotype was obtained from a female donor in good health. The chain has TRBV6-6 and TRBJ2-4; 8 bases are a match to TRBD1. DNA of the CDR3: TGTGCCAGCAGTCCGCACAGGGGGGCAAAAAACATTCAGTACTTC. Protein: CASSPHRGAKNIQYF.